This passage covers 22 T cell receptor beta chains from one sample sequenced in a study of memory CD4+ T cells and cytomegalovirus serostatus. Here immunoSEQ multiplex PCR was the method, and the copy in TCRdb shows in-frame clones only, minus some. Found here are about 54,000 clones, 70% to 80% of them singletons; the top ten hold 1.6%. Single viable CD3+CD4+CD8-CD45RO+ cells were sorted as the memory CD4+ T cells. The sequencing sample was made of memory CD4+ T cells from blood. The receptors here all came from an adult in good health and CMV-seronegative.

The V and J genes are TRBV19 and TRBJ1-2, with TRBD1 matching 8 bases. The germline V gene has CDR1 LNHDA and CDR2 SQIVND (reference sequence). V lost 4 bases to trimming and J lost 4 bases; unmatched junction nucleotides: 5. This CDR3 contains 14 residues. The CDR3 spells CASSRTGQVYGYTF. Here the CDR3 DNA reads TGTGCCAGTAGTAGGACAGGGCAGGTCTATGGCTACACCTTC.

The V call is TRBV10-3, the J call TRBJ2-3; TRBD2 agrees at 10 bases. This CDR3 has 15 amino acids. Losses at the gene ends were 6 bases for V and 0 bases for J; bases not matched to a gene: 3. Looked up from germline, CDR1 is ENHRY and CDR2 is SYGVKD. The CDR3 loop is CAIRRTSGSTDTQYF. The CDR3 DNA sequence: TGTGCCATCAGAAGGACTAGCGGCAGCACAGATACGCAGTATTTT.

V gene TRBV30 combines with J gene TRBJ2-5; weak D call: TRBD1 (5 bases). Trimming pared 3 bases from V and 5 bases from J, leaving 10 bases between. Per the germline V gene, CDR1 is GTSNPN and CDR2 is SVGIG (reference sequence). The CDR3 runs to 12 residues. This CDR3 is CAWSVGRETQYF. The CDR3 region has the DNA TGTGCCTGGAGCGTGGGGCGGGAGACCCAGTACTTC.

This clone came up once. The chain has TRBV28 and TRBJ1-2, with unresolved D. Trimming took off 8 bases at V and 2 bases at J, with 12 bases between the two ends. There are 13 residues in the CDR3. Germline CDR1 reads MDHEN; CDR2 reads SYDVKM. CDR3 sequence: CASGTTGNYGYTF. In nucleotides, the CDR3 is TGTGCCAGCGGAACGACGGGGAACTATGGCTACACCTTC.

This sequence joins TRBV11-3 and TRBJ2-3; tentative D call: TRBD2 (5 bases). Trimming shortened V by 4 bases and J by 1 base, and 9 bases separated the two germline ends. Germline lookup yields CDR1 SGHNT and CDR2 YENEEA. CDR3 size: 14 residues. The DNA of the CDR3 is TGTGCCAGCAGCTCCCTCGGGGGCACAGATACGCAGTATTTT. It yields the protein CASSSLGGTDTQYF.

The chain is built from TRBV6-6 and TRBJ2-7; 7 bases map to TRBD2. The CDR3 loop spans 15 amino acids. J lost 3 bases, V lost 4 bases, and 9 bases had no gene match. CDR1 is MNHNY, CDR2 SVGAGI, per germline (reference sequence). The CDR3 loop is CASSSSASGNYEQYF. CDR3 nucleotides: TGTGCCAGCAGTTCTAGTGCTAGCGGCAACTACGAGCAGTACTTC.

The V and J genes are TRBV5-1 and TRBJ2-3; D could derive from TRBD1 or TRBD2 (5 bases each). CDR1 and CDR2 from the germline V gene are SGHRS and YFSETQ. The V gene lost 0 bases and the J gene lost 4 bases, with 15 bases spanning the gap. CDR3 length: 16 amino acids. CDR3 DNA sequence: TGCGCCAGCAGCTTGGGAGGGGCAGGGTTTGCAGATACGCAGTATTTT. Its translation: CASSLGGAGFADTQYF.

The CDR3: CASSLRQGMFEQYF. The DNA for the CDR3 is TGTGCCAGCAGCCTCCGCCAGGGGATGTTCGAGCAGTACTTC. The rearrangement joins TRBV28 to TRBJ2-7, with TRBD1 as a possible D gene (6 bases). This CDR3 region has 14 residues. Germline CDR1 reads MDHEN; CDR2 reads SYDVKM. Trimming cost V 6 bases and J 6 bases, with 18 bases left between them.

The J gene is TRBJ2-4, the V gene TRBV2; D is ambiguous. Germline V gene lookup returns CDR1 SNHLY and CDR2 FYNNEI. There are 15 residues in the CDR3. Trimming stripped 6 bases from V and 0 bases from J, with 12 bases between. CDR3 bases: TGTGCCAGCAGCCTGAGCGCTCTAGCCAAAAACATTCAGTACTTC. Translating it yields CASSLSALAKNIQYF. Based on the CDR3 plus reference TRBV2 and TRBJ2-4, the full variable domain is EPEVTQTPSHQVTQMGQEVILRCVPISNHLYFYWYRQILGQKVEFLVSFYNNEISEKSEIFDDQFSVERPDGSNFTLKIRSTKLEDSAMYFCASSLSALAKNIQYFGAGTRLSVL.

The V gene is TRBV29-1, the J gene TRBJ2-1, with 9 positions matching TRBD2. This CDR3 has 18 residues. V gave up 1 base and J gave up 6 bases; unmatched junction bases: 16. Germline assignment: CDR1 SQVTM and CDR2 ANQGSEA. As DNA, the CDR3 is TGCAGCGTTGAAGGTTTCGGCGCGATAGCGGGAGCTCTCAATGAGCAGTTCTTC. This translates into CSVEGFGAIAGALNEQFF.

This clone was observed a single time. The CDR3 coding sequence is TGTGCCAGCAGTGCCCAGACTAGCGGGAGGCCCTACGAGCAGTACTTC. Protein product: CASSAQTSGRPYEQYF. The rearrangement uses TRBV28 and TRBJ2-7; 13 nucleotides line up with TRBD2. The CDR3 loop spans 16 amino acids. V gave up 5 bases and J gave up 2 bases; unmatched junction bases: 6. Germline-derived CDR1 and CDR2 are MDHEN and SYDVKM.

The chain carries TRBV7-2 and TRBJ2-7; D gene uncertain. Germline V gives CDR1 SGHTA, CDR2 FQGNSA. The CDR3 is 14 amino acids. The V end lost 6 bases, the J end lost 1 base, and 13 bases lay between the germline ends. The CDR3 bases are TGTGCCAGCAGTTCTTACAGTCAATCCTACGAGCAGTACTTC. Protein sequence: CASSSYSQSYEQYF.

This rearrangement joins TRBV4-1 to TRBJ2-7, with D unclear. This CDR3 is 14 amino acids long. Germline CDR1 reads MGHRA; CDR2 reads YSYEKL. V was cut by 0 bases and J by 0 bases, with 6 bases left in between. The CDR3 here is CASSQEAGSYEQYF. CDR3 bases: TGCGCCAGCAGCCAAGAGGCCGGCTCCTACGAGCAGTACTTC.

Here the CDR3 DNA reads TGCAGCGTTTCCCAACAGGGTCTCCACGAGCAGTACTTC. Amino acids: CSVSQQGLHEQYF. The chain joins TRBV29-1 to TRBJ2-7; D is possibly TRBD1 (6 bases). CDR1 is SQVTM, CDR2 ANQGSEA, per germline. The ends were cut back, 5 bases at V and 5 bases at J, with 16 bases in the middle. The CDR3 consists of 13 residues.

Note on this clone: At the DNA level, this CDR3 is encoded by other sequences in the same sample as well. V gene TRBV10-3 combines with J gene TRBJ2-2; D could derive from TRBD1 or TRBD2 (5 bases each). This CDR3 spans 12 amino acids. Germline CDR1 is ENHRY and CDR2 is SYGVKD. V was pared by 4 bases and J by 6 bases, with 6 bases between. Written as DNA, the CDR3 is TGTGCCATCAGTGGGGGACCCGGGGAGCTGTTTTTT. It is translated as CAISGGPGELFF.

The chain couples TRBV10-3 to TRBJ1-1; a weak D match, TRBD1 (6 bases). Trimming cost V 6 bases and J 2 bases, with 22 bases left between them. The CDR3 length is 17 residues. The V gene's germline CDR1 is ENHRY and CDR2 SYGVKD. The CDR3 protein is CAISESGRDKVNTEAFF. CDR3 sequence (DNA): TGTGCCATCAGCGAAAGCGGGCGGGACAAGGTAAACACTGAAGCTTTCTTT.

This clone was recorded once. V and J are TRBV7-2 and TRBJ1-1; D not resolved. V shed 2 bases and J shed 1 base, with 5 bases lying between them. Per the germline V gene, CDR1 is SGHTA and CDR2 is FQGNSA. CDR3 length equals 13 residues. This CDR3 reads CASSLLQNTEAFF. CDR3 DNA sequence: TGTGCCAGCAGCTTATTACAGAACACTGAAGCTTTCTTT.

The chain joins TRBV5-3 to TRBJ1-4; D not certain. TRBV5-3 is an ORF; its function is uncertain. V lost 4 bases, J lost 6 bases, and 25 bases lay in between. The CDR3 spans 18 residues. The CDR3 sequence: CARSPIRTLVKEDEKLFF. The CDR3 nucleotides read TGTGCCAGAAGCCCTATTAGGACGCTCGTCAAGGAGGATGAAAAACTGTTTTTT.

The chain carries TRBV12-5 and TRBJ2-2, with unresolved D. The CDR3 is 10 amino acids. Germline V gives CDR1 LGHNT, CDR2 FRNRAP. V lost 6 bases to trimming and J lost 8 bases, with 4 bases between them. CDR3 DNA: TGTGCTAGTGGACCGGGGGAGCTGTTTTTT. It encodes CASGPGELFF.

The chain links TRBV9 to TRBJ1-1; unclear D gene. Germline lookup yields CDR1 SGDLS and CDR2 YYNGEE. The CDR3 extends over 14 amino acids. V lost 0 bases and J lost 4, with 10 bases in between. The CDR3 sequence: CASSVVPGVTEAFF. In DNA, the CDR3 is TGTGCCAGCAGCGTAGTGCCGGGTGTCACTGAAGCTTTCTTT.

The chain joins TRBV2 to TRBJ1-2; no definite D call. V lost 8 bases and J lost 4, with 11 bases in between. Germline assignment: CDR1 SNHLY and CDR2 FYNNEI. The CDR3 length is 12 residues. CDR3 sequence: CASRQSGYGYTF. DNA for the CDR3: TGTGCCAGCCGGCAGAGTGGCTATGGCTACACCTTC.

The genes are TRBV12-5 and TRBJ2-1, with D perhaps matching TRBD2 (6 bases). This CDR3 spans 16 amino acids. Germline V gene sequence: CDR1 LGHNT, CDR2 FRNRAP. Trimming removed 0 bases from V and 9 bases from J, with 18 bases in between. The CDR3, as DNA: TGTGCTAGTGGTTTGGTACAGCCGGGGGTTAAGGCTGAGCAGTTCTTC. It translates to CASGLVQPGVKAEQFF. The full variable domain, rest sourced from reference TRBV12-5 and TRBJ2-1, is DARVTQTPRHKVTEMGQEVTMRCQPILGHNTVFWYRQTMMQGLELLAYFRNRAPLDDSGMPKDRFSAEMPDATLATLKIQPSEPRDSAVYFCASGLVQPGVKAEQFFGPGTRLTVL.